The rows below give T cell receptor beta chains drawn from one sample of a study of a mutant IDH1 vaccine in newly diagnosed glioma. Their cognate antigens are unknown. The assay was immunoSEQ multiplex PCR, and TCRdb's table has in-frame clones only and misses some. Counted here are roughly 76,000 clones, 85% occurring once; the ten biggest clones make up roughly 2%. The starting material was PBMCs, obtained from a glioma patient whose treatment included an IDH1 peptide vaccine. These TCRs come from a man younger than 45 with glioma. Some clones in this sample may be carry-over from other donors' samples. Both conserved end residues are part of each CDR3. Fields, in order: CDR3 protein, CDR3 DNA, V gene, D gene, CDR3 length, clone size, J gene. A D gene is named only where the DNA matches it firmly. Clone size, where shown, is once, few, many, or a class for clones that have expanded.

cdr3_aa: CASRSGTGVFTGELFF; cdr3_nt: TGTGCCAGCAGATCCGGGACAGGGGTTTTCACCGGGGAGCTGTTTTTT; v_call: TRBV7-9; d_call: TRBD1; cdr3_length: 16; clone_size: -; j_call: TRBJ2-2
cdr3_aa: CASSVGPVGAFF; cdr3_nt: TGTGCCAGCAGTGTCGGCCCCGTCGGAGCTTTCTTT; v_call: TRBV25-1; d_call: -; cdr3_length: 12; clone_size: -; j_call: TRBJ1-1
cdr3_aa: CASTRTGSGNTIYF; cdr3_nt: TGTGCCAGTACCAGGACAGGGTCTGGAAACACCATATATTTT; v_call: TRBV19; d_call: TRBD1; cdr3_length: 14; clone_size: -; j_call: TRBJ1-3
cdr3_aa: CASSSRPTGAGNPYEQYF; cdr3_nt: TGTGCCAGCAGTTCAAGGCCCACCGGGGCGGGAAATCCCTACGAGCAGTACTTC; v_call: TRBV27; d_call: -; cdr3_length: 18; clone_size: -; j_call: TRBJ2-7
cdr3_aa: CASRLGPLEQFF; cdr3_nt: TGTGCCAGCAGGTTGGGCCCCCTCGAACAGTTCTTC; v_call: TRBV27; d_call: -; cdr3_length: 12; clone_size: -; j_call: TRBJ2-1
cdr3_aa: CASSDAGGVEKLFF; cdr3_nt: TGTGCCAGCAGCGACGCAGGGGGCGTTGAAAAACTGTTTTTT; v_call: TRBV7-9; d_call: TRBD1; cdr3_length: 14; clone_size: -; j_call: TRBJ1-4
cdr3_aa: CASSWDVVGNTIYF; cdr3_nt: TGTGCCAGCAGCTGGGATGTCGTAGGAAACACCATATATTTT; v_call: TRBV11-2; d_call: -; cdr3_length: 14; clone_size: -; j_call: TRBJ1-3
cdr3_aa: CAISEGGGRTGNTEAFF; cdr3_nt: TGTGCCATCAGTGAGGGAGGGGGTAGGACAGGGAACACTGAAGCTTTCTTT; v_call: TRBV10-3; d_call: TRBD1; cdr3_length: 17; clone_size: -; j_call: TRBJ1-1
cdr3_aa: CASSLKTSGRRDTQYF; cdr3_nt: TGCGCCAGCAGCTTGAAGACTAGCGGGAGGAGGGATACGCAGTATTTT; v_call: TRBV5-1; d_call: TRBD2; cdr3_length: 16; clone_size: -; j_call: TRBJ2-3
cdr3_aa: CASSVERGLSNQPQHF; cdr3_nt: TGTGCCAGTAGTGTTGAAAGGGGGCTTAGCAATCAGCCCCAGCATTTT; v_call: TRBV19; d_call: TRBD1; cdr3_length: 16; clone_size: -; j_call: TRBJ1-5
cdr3_aa: CASSVAAGEKTQYF; cdr3_nt: TGTGCCAGCAGCGTAGCAGCAGGGGAAAAGACCCAGTACTTC; v_call: TRBV9; d_call: -; cdr3_length: 14; clone_size: -; j_call: TRBJ2-5
cdr3_aa: CASSLNRGLGYTF; cdr3_nt: TGCGCCAGCAGCTTGAACAGGGGACTCGGCTACACCTTC; v_call: TRBV5-1; d_call: TRBD1; cdr3_length: 13; clone_size: -; j_call: TRBJ1-2
cdr3_aa: CSVEAPAGNTIYF; cdr3_nt: TGCAGCGTTGAAGCGCCAGCCGGAAACACCATATATTTT; v_call: TRBV29-1; d_call: -; cdr3_length: 13; clone_size: once; j_call: TRBJ1-3
cdr3_aa: CAWSVGDGVPLHF; cdr3_nt: TGTGCCTGGAGTGTAGGGGACGGGGTACCCCTCCACTTT; v_call: TRBV30; d_call: -; cdr3_length: 13; clone_size: once; j_call: TRBJ1-6
cdr3_aa: CASRKDQYEQYF; cdr3_nt: TGTGCCAGCAGGAAAGACCAGTACGAGCAGTACTTC; v_call: TRBV7-9; d_call: -; cdr3_length: 12; clone_size: -; j_call: TRBJ2-7
cdr3_aa: CASSLTPTANQPQHF; cdr3_nt: TGTGCCAGCAGTTTAACTCCGACAGCTAATCAGCCCCAGCATTTT; v_call: TRBV7-2; d_call: -; cdr3_length: 15; clone_size: -; j_call: TRBJ1-5
cdr3_aa: CASRNGGRNTEAFF; cdr3_nt: TGTGCCAGCAGAAATGGGGGGCGAAACACTGAAGCTTTCTTT; v_call: TRBV2; d_call: -; cdr3_length: 14; clone_size: few; j_call: TRBJ1-1